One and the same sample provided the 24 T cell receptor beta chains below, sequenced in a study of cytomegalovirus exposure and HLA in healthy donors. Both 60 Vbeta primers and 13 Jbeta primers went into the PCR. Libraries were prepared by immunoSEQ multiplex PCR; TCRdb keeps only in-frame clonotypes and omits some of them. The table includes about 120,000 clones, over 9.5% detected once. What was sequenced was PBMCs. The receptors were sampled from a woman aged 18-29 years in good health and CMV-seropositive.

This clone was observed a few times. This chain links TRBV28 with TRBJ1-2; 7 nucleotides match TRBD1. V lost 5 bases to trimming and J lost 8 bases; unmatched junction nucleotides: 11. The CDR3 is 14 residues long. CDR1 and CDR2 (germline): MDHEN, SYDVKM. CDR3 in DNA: TGTGCCAGCAGTCTCCCTGGGGCAGGGGGAGGCTACACCTTC. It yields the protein CASSLPGAGGGYTF.

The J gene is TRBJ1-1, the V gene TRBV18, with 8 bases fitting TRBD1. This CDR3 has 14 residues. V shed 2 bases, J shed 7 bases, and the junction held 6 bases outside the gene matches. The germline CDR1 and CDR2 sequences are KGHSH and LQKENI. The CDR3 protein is CASSPETGVSEAFF. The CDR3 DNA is TGTGCCAGCTCACCAGAGACAGGGGTGAGTGAAGCTTTCTTT.

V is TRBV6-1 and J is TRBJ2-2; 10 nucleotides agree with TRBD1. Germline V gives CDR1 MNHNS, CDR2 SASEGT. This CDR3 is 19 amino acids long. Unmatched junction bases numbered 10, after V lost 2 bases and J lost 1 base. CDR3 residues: CASSENWGDRGKNTGELFF. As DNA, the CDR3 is TGTGCCAGCAGTGAAAATTGGGGGGACAGGGGAAAGAACACCGGGGAGCTGTTTTTT.

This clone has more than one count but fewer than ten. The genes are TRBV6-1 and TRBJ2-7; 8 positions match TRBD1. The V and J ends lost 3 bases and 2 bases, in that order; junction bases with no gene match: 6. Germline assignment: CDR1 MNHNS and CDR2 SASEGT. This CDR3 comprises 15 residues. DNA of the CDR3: TGTGCCAGCAGTGAGCTAGTGACAGGGGCCTACGAGCAGTACTTC. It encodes CASSELVTGAYEQYF.

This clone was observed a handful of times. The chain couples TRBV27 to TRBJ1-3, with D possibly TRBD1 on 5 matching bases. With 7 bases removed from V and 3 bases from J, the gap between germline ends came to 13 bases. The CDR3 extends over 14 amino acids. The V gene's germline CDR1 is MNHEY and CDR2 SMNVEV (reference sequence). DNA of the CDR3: TGTGCCAGCAAGCCCAGGGACTATGGAAACACCATATATTTT. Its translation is CASKPRDYGNTIYF.

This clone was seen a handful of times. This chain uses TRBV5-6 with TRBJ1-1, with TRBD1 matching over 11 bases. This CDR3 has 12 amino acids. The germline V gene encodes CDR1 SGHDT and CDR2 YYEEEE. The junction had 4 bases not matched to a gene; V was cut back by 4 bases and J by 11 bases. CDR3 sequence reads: CASSRTGGMAFF. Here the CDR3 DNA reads TGTGCCAGCAGCCGGACAGGGGGCATGGCTTTCTTT.

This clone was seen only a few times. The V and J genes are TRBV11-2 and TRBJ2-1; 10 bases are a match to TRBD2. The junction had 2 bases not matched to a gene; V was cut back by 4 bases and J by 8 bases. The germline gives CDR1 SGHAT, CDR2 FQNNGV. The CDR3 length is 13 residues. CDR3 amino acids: CASSYTSGDEQFF. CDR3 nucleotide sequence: TGTGCCAGCAGCTATACTAGCGGGGATGAGCAGTTCTTC.

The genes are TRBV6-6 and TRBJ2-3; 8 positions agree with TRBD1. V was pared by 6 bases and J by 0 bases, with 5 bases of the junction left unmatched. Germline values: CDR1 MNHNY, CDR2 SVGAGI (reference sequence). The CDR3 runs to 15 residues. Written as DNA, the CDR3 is TGTGCCAGCAGCCGCGGACAGGGAAGCACAGATACGCAGTATTTT. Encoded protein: CASSRGQGSTDTQYF.

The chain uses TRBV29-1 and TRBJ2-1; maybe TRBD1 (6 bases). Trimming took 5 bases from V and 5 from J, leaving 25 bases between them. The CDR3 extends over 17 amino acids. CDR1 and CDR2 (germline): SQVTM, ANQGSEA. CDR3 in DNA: TGCAGCGTTCAAAACTTACAGGGATTCAGCAGGGACAATGAGCAGTTCTTC. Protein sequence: CSVQNLQGFSRDNEQFF.

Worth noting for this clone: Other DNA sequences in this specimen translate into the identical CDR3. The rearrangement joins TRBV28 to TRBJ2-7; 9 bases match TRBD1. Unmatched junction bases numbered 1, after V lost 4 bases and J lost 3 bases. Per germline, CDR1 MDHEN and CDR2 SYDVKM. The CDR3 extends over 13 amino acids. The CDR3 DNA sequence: TGTGCCAGCAGTTCGGGACAGGGCTACGAGCAGTACTTC. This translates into CASSSGQGYEQYF.

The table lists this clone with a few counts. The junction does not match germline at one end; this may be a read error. The CDR3 sequence is CASRGQGGQPRHF. CDR3 DNA: TGTGCCAGTAGGGGACAGGGGGGACAGCCCCGGCATTTT. This sequence joins TRBV19 and TRBJ1-5; 11 nucleotides match TRBD1. CDR1 is LNHDA, CDR2 SQIVND, per germline (reference sequence). The CDR3 contains 13 residues.

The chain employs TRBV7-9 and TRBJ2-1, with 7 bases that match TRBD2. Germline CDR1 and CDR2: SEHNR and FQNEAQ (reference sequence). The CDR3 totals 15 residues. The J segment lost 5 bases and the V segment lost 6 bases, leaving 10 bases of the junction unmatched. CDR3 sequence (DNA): TGTGCCAGCAGTATGGCGGGAGCGCGGAACAATGAGCAGTTCTTC. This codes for CASSMAGARNNEQFF.

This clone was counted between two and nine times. The CDR3: CASSTTGVDQPQHF. Written as DNA, the CDR3 is TGCGCCAGCAGCACGACAGGGGTGGATCAGCCCCAGCATTTT. The V call is TRBV5-1, the J call TRBJ1-5; 8 bases align to TRBD1. In germline, CDR1 is SGHRS, CDR2 YFSETQ. This CDR3 is 14 amino acids long. V shed 4 bases, J shed 5 bases, and the junction held 5 bases outside the gene matches.

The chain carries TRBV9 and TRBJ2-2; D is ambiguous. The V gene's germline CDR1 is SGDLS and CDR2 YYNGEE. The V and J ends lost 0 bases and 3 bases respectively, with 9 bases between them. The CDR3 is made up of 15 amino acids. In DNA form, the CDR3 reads TGTGCCAGCAGCGTAGGCGAAGAATACACCGGGGAGCTGTTTTTT. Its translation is CASSVGEEYTGELFF.

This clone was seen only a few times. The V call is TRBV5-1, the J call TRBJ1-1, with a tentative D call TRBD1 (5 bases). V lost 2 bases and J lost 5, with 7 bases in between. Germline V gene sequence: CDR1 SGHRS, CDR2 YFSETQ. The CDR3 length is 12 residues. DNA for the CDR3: TGCGCCAGCAGCTTAAGGGGAACTGAAGCTTTCTTT. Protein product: CASSLRGTEAFF.

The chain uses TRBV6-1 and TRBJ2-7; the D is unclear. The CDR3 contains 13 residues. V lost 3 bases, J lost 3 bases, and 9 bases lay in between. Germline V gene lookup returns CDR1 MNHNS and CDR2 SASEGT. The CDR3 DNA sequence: TGTGCCAGCAGTGAGTATGTTCGCTACGAGCAGTACTTC. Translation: CASSEYVRYEQYF.

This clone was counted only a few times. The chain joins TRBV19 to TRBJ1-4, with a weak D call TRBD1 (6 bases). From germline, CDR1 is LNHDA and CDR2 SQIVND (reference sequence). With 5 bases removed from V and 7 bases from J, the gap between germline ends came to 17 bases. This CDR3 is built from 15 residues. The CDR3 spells CASSSQTGSGEKLFF. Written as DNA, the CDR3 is TGTGCCAGTAGTTCCCAGACAGGTTCAGGTGAAAAACTGTTTTTT.

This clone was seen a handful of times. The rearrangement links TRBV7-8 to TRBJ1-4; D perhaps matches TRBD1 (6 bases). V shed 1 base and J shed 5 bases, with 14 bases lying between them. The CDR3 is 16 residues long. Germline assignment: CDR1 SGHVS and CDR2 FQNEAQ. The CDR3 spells CASSLEEAGVNEKLFF. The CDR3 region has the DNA TGTGCCAGCAGCTTAGAGGAAGCAGGGGTGAATGAAAAACTGTTTTTT.

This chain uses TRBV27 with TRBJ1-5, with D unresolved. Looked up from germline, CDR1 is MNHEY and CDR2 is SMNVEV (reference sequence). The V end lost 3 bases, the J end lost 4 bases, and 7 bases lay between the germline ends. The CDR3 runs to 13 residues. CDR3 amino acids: CASSFSGNQPQHF. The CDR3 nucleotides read TGTGCCAGCAGTTTTTCGGGGAATCAGCCCCAGCATTTT.

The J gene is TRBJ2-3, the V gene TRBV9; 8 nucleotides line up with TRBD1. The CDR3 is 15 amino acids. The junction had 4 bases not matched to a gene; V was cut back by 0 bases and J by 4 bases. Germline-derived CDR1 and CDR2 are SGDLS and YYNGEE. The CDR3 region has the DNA TGTGCCAGCAGCGTAGACTCGGGACAGGCAGATACGCAGTATTTT. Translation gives CASSVDSGQADTQYF.

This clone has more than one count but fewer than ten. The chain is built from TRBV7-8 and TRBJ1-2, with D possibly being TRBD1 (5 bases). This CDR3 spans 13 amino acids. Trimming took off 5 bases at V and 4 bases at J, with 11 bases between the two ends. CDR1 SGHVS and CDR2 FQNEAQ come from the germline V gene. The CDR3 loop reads CASSQGRSYGYTF. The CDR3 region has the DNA TGTGCCAGCAGCCAGGGCAGATCCTATGGCTACACCTTC.

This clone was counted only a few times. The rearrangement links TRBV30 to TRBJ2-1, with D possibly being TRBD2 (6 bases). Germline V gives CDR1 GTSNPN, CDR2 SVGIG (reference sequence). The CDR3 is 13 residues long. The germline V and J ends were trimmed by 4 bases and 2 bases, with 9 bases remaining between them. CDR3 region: CAWTSGAYNEQFF. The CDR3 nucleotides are TGTGCCTGGACTTCGGGGGCCTACAATGAGCAGTTCTTC. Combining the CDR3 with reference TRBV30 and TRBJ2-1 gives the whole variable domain SQTIHQWPATLVQPVGSPLSLECTVEGTSNPNLYWYRQAAGRGLQLLFYSVGIGQISSEVPQNLSASRPQDRQFILSSKKLLLSDSGFYLCAWTSGAYNEQFFGPGTRLTVL.

The CDR3 loop is CASSAELGYEQYF. The CDR3 DNA reads as TGTGCCAGCAGTGCCGAACTAGGTTACGAGCAGTACTTC. V and J are TRBV27 and TRBJ2-7; tentatively, D is TRBD2 (5 bases). The germline CDR1 and CDR2 sequences are MNHEY and SMNVEV (reference sequence). Trimming stripped 5 bases from V and 4 bases from J, with 12 bases between. CDR3 size: 13 residues.

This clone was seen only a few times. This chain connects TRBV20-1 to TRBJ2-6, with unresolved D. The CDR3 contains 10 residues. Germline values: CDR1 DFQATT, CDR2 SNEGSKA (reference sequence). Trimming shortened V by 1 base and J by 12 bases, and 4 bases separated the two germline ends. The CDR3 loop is CSARASVLTF. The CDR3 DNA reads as TGCAGTGCTAGAGCGTCCGTCCTGACTTTC.